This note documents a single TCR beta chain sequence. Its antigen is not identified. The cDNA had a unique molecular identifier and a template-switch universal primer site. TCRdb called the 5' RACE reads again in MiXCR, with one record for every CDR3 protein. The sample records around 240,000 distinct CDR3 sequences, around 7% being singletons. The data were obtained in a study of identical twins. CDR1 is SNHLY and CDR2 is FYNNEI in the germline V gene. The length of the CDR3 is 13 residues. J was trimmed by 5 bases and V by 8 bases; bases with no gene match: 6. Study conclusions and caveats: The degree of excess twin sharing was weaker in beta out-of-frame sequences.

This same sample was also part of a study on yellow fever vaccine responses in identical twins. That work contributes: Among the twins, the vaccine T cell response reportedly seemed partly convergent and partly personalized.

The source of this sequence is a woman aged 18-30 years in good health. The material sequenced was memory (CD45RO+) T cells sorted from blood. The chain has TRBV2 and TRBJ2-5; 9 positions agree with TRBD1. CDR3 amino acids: CASGRTGEETQYF. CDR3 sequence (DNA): TGTGCCAGCGGTAGGACAGGGGAGGAGACCCAGTACTTC.